These T cell receptor beta chains were read from a single sample in a study of T cell responses to AZD1222 COVID-19 vaccine. The table came from immunoSEQ multiplex PCR; TCRdb's copy has only in-frame clones and leaves some out. In the table there are under 200,000 clones, less than 95% of which are singletons. The input for sequencing was peripheral blood, taken on day 0 of AZD1222 vaccination. The receptors here all came from an adult in good health. CDR3s include the opening cysteine and the closing phenylalanine or tryptophan. Fields, in order: J gene, V gene, D gene, CDR3 protein. D genes are given only for firm matches.

J gene: TRBJ2-1
V gene: TRBV11-2
D gene: NA
CDR3 protein: CASSLGRPGVEIQFF

J gene: TRBJ2-1
V gene: TRBV7-9
D gene: NA
CDR3 protein: CASSLSVGTNEQFF

J gene: TRBJ1-2
V gene: TRBV14
D gene: TRBD1
CDR3 protein: CASSHTRRGPGNYGYTF

J gene: TRBJ2-5
V gene: TRBV7-8
D gene: NA
CDR3 protein: CASSPGGILETQYF

J gene: TRBJ1-1
V gene: TRBV18
D gene: NA
CDR3 protein: CASSPTGNTEAFF

J gene: TRBJ2-2
V gene: TRBV9
D gene: NA
CDR3 protein: CASSVGEGWPGELFF

J gene: TRBJ1-1
V gene: TRBV9
D gene: TRBD1
CDR3 protein: CASSVGTGWHTEAFF

J gene: TRBJ2-7
V gene: TRBV12-3/TRBV12-4
D gene: NA
CDR3 protein: CASSQGYEQYF

J gene: TRBJ1-2
V gene: TRBV6-5
D gene: TRBD1
CDR3 protein: CASSYRGANYGYTF

J gene: TRBJ1-6
V gene: TRBV27
D gene: NA
CDR3 protein: CASGSGSYNSPLHF

J gene: TRBJ2-3
V gene: TRBV29-1
D gene: NA
CDR3 protein: CSVLDSVAYTQYF

J gene: TRBJ1-4
V gene: TRBV5-5
D gene: NA
CDR3 protein: CASSLWRGGADEKLFF

J gene: TRBJ2-1
V gene: TRBV27
D gene: NA
CDR3 protein: CASSLELVGNEQFF

J gene: TRBJ1-5
V gene: TRBV9
D gene: NA
CDR3 protein: CAGYSPGVNQPQHF

J gene: TRBJ1-3
V gene: TRBV30
D gene: NA
CDR3 protein: CAWSVGNTIYF

J gene: TRBJ1-5
V gene: TRBV19
D gene: TRBD1
CDR3 protein: CASRQGASFSNQPQHF

J gene: TRBJ1-5
V gene: TRBV4-2
D gene: TRBD1
CDR3 protein: CASSQGEGGTANQPQHF

J gene: TRBJ2-3
V gene: TRBV18
D gene: NA
CDR3 protein: CASSPHPFSTDTQYF

J gene: TRBJ2-7
V gene: TRBV2
D gene: NA
CDR3 protein: CASSEDAGGLYEQYF